The clone carrying this T cell receptor beta chain has at least ten counts. Unique molecular identifiers were affixed to discrete cDNA molecules within the library. TCRdb reprocessed the RACE reads with MiXCR, giving one entry per CDR3 protein. The sample yields about 89,000 distinct CDR3 sequences, 8% to 13% seen once. Indicated time point: patch test 2, 6 weeks after DPC sensitization. The treatment here: therapeutic diphenylcyclopropenone sensitization with weekly scalp DPC. Prior to each patch test being applied, blood was drawn. There are 16 residues in the CDR3. Germline CDR1 and CDR2: DFQATT and SNEGSKA (reference sequence). Trimming cost V 3 bases and J 6 bases, with 23 bases left between them. The data were obtained in a study of human T cells and chemical hapten exposure. Study details: Chiefly female patients presented with alopecia areata, totalis or universalis. It was small differences in pooled library volume that mainly caused per-sample TCR yields to vary.

This clonotype was sampled from a man aged 40-50 years with alopecia areata. Some clones in this sample may be carry-over from other donors' samples. The V and J genes are TRBV20-1 and TRBJ2-5; D possibly corresponds to TRBD2 (6 bases). The source material was whole blood, sampled in connection with sensitization to the hapten diphenylcyclopropenone (DPC). The CDR3 nucleotides read TGCAGTGCTAGTCCACTCGGCCGGGAGCAGGCGAAGACCCAGTACTTC. Translating gives CSASPLGREQAKTQYF.